The clone carrying this T cell receptor beta chain was recorded a few times. Its target is unknown. Between the trimmed V and J ends, which lost 3 bases and 2 bases, there was a span of 11 bases. This CDR3 has 14 residues. Germline V CDR1 and CDR2: SGDLS, YYNGEE. At sampling all donors were nominally healthy, likely with unrecorded immune exposures. The sample is drawn from a study of cytomegalovirus exposure and HLA in healthy donors. Findings and limits, study-wide: Cytomegalovirus association was listed for about 160 TCR beta chains.

13 Jbeta primers and 60 Vbeta primers were used for the PCR. This table comes from immunoSEQ multiplex PCR, and its TCRdb copy is limited to in-frame clones, with some not included. Among roughly 110,000 clones listed, roughly 69% were seen once. Specimen: PBMCs. The chain recombines TRBV9 with TRBJ2-5; weak D call: TRBD2 (6 bases). This receptor was identified in a woman under 40 in good health and CMV-seronegative. CDR3: CASSGGLGQETQYF. DNA of the CDR3: TGTGCCAGCAGCGGGGGACTGGGGCAAGAGACCCAGTACTTC.